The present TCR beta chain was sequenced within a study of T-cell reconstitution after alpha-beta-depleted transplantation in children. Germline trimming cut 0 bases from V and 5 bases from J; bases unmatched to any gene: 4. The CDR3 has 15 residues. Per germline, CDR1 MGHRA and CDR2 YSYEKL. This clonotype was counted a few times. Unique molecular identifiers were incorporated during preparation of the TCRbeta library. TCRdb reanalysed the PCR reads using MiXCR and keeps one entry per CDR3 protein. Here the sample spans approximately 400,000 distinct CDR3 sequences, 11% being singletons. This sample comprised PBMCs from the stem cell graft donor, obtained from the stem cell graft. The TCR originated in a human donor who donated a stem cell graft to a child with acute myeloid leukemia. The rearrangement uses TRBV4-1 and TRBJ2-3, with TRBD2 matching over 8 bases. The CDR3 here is CASSQEVRGGDTQYF. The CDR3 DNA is TGCGCCAGCAGCCAAGAAGTACGGGGGGGAGATACGCAGTATTTT.